A single sample gave rise to the 3 T cell receptor beta chains below, sequenced in a study of T cell responses to AZD1222 COVID-19 vaccine. Libraries were prepared by immunoSEQ multiplex PCR; TCRdb keeps only in-frame clonotypes and omits some of them. In the table there are 150,000 to 200,000 clones, around 90% of which are singletons. Sequencing was performed on peripheral blood, taken on day 0 of MenACWY control vaccination. Source of these receptors: an adult in good health.

The chain employs TRBV27 and TRBJ1-1; tentatively, D is TRBD1 (5 bases). The CDR3 totals 12 residues. The V end was cut by 6 bases, the J end by 8 bases, with 13 bases between. Germline assignment: CDR1 MNHEY and CDR2 SMNVEV (reference sequence). CDR3: CASRTVSWEAFF. In DNA, the CDR3 is TGTGCCAGCAGGACAGTATCCTGGGAAGCTTTCTTT.

The chain uses TRBV4-1 and TRBJ1-1; 8 bases fit TRBD1. With 3 bases clipped from V and 4 bases from J, the junction kept 7 bases outside the gene matches. The CDR3 spans 15 residues. The germline V gene encodes CDR1 MGHRA and CDR2 YSYEKL. CDR3 bases: TGCGCCAGCAGCCAGGGTCAGGGGGCCTTCACTGAAGCTTTCTTT. Encoded protein: CASSQGQGAFTEAFF.

This clone was seen a single time. This rearrangement joins TRBV12-3 or TRBV12-4 to TRBJ1-4; D ambiguous. Between the trimmed V and J ends, which lost 6 bases and 8 bases, there was a span of 13 bases. This CDR3 region has 13 residues. This chain's CDR3 is CASRTQNIEKLFF. The CDR3 nucleotides read TGTGCCAGCAGAACGCAGAATATCGAAAAACTGTTTTTT.